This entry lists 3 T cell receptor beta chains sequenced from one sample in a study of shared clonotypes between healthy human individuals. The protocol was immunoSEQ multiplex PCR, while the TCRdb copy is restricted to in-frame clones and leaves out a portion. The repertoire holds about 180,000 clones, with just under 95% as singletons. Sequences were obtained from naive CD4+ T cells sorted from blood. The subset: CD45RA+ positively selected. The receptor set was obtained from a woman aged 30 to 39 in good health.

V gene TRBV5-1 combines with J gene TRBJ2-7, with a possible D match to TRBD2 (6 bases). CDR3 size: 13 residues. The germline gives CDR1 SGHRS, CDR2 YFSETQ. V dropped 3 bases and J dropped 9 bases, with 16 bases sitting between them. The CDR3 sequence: CASSYPGAEGQYF. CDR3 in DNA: TGCGCCAGCAGCTATCCCGGGGCGGAGGGGCAGTACTTC.

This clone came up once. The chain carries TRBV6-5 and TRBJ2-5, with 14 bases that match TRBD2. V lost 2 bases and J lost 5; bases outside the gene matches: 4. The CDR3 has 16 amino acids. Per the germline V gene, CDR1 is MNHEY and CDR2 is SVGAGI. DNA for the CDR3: TGTGCCAGCAGTTACATCGGACTAGCGGGAGGTGAGACCCAGTACTTC. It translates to CASSYIGLAGGETQYF.

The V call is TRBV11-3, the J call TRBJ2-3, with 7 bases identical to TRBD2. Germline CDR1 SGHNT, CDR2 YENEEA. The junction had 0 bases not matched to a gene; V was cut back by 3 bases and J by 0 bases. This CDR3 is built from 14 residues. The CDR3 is CASSFSGSTDTQYF. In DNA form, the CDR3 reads TGTGCCAGCAGCTTTAGCGGGAGCACAGATACGCAGTATTTT.